This T cell receptor (beta chain) was recovered during a study of STAT5B mutations in CD4+ large granular lymphocyte leukemia. Points from the study as a whole: No patients shared main leukemic clonotypes, though around 25% appeared at low frequency elsewhere. Top patient clones used TRBV06 genes more often: 8/27 versus 2/35 in controls.

As concerns this clone: Its matching antigen is unknown.

Sequencing was at survey level. Profiled with immunoSEQ multiplex PCR; TCRdb holds only in-frame clones, not every one. The sample has 30,000 or so clones, about 82% seen once; the top ten hold about 4.6%. Trimming took off 3 bases at V and 3 bases at J, with 11 bases between the two ends. The length of the CDR3 is 15 residues. CDR1 and CDR2 from the germline V gene are KGHSH and LQKENI. The sample consisted of CD4+ T cells from blood buffy coats. The rearrangement joins TRBV18 to TRBJ1-4; no clear D. The source is a human donor in good health. The CDR3 protein is CASSPPGRPNEKLFF. CDR3 bases: TGTGCCAGCTCACCCCCTGGCAGGCCTAATGAAAAACTGTTTTTT.